A selection of T cell receptor beta chains follows, all from one sample in a study of T cells in localized non-small cell lung cancer. Repertoires were generated with immunoSEQ multiplex PCR, while TCRdb's copy carries only in-frame clones and drops some. The top ten clones hold roughly 5.1% of a sample with some 56,000 clones, roughly 85% of them seen once. The input for sequencing was peripheral blood, taken before any cancer treatment. The receptors shown here come from a woman aged 40-70 years with stage I lung adenocarcinoma. Both conserved end residues are part of each CDR3. D genes are given only for firm matches. Clone size is shown for a subset of rows, as once, few, many or a class of expanded clone.

D	V	J	size	DNA	CDR3
NA	TRBV6-6	TRBJ2-3	NA	TGTGCCAGCAGAAGACTAGTTAGCGATACGCAGTATTTT	CASRRLVSDTQYF
NA	TRBV6-4	TRBJ1-2	NA	TGTGCCAGCAGTGACACCCTGGGGGCGGCTGGCTACACCTTC	CASSDTLGAAGYTF
NA	TRBV19	TRBJ2-5	NA	TGTGCCAGTAGTATCGTCGGAGGGCAGGGAGAGACCCAGTACTTC	CASSIVGGQGETQYF
NA	TRBV9	TRBJ2-1	NA	TGTGCCAGCAGCGTAGACGGTGGGGGTTACTACAATGAGCAGTTCTTC	CASSVDGGGYYNEQFF
TRBD1	TRBV6-5	TRBJ1-2	NA	TGTGCCAGCAGCTCCGACAGGGTGGTTGGCTACACCTTC	CASSSDRVVGYTF
NA	TRBV2	TRBJ2-2	NA	TGTGCCAGCAAGACCGGGACTCACAGCACCGGGGAGCTGTTTTTT	CASKTGTHSTGELFF
NA	TRBV6-9	TRBJ1-5	NA	TGTGCCAGCAGTCTTCAGAGTAGCAATCAGCCCCAGCATTTT	CASSLQSSNQPQHF
TRBD1	TRBV6-1	TRBJ1-2	few	TGTGCCAGCAGTGTGGAAGGGGGCCTTCACTACTATGGCTACACCTTC	CASSVEGGLHYYGYTF
NA	TRBV19	TRBJ2-7	NA	TGTGCCAGTAGTATTATCTACGGGGGCGAGCAGTACTTC	CASSIIYGGEQYF
TRBD1	TRBV19	TRBJ1-6	NA	TGTGCCAGTTCCGGGACAGGTTATTCACCCCTCCACTTT	CASSGTGYSPLHF
TRBD1	TRBV5-1	TRBJ1-1	NA	TGCGCCAGCAGCTTAAAATTCAGACAGGGAGGAGCTTTCTTT	CASSLKFRQGGAFF
NA	TRBV2	TRBJ2-7	NA	TGTGCCAGCAGTGAAAGGCAGCTACCACGGCCCGAGCAGTACTTC	CASSERQLPRPEQYF
NA	TRBV10-1	TRBJ1-2	NA	TGCGCCAGCAGTGCTGGGATTAACTATGGCTACACCTTC	CASSAGINYGYTF
TRBD2	TRBV5-6	TRBJ2-3	NA	TGTGCCAGCAGCTTTAGCGGGGGGGCACGGGATACGCAGTATTTT	CASSFSGGARDTQYF
NA	TRBV18	TRBJ2-3	NA	TGTGCCAGCTCACCACAGGGTTCCGCAGATACGCAGTATTTT	CASSPQGSADTQYF
TRBD1	TRBV9	TRBJ1-1	NA	TGTGCCAGCAGCCCCTCCCCAGGGGGCTACGGCACTGAAGCTTTCTTT	CASSPSPGGYGTEAFF
NA	TRBV7-2	TRBJ2-1	NA	TGTGCCAGCAGCTTAGGGGGCGGCAATGAGCAGTTCTTC	CASSLGGGNEQFF
TRBD1	TRBV11-2	TRBJ1-4	NA	TGTGCCAGCAGCTATCACCCGACAGGGCTTAATGAAAAACTGTTTTTT	CASSYHPTGLNEKLFF
TRBD1	TRBV19	TRBJ1-6	few	TGTGCCAGTAAAGGGACAGGGGCCTCTTACTATAATTCACCCCTCCACTTT	CASKGTGASYYNSPLHF
TRBD1	TRBV30	TRBJ1-2	once	TGTGCGGTTCCGGACAGGGCCAACTATGGCTACACCTTC	CAVPDRANYGYTF
NA	TRBV4-1	TRBJ1-5	NA	TGCGCCAGCAGCCAAGTTTACAGCAATCAGCCCCAGCATTTT	CASSQVYSNQPQHF
NA	TRBV30	TRBJ2-6	few	TGTGCCAGGGGACGGGGATTCTCTGGGGCCAACGTCCTGACTTTC	CARGRGFSGANVLTF
NA	TRBV5-1	TRBJ1-2	NA	TGCGCCAGCAGCGAACCAGACTTCTATGGCTACACCTTC	CASSEPDFYGYTF
NA	TRBV6-6	TRBJ1-5	many	TGTGCCAGCAGTTACTCGCAGTCTAACTTGCATTTT	CASSYSQSNLHF
NA	TRBV7-2	TRBJ2-3	NA	TGTGCCAGCAGCTTGGACAGCACAGATACGCAGTATTTT	CASSLDSTDTQYF
NA	TRBV9	TRBJ2-3	NA	TGTGCCAGCAGCGTAGGTGGGGCTAGCACAGATACGCAGTATTTT	CASSVGGASTDTQYF
NA	TRBV6-1	TRBJ1-5	NA	TGTGCCAGCAGTGAGGGCAGATCCAATCAGCCCCAGCATTTT	CASSEGRSNQPQHF
TRBD1	TRBV7-3	TRBJ2-5	NA	TGTGCCAGCAGCTTGAGGGGACAGGGAGGGCGAGAGACCCAGTACTTC	CASSLRGQGGRETQYF
TRBD1	TRBV4-3	TRBJ1-2	NA	TGCGCCAGCAGCCAGGAGACAGGGTTGGGAGGCTACACCTTC	CASSQETGLGGYTF
TRBD1	TRBV7-6	TRBJ2-7	few	TGTGCCAGCAGCCCCAGGGGGCACGAGCAGTACTTC	CASSPRGHEQYF
TRBD2	TRBV10-3	TRBJ2-5	NA	TGTGCCAGCCAGCGGGGACCGGTGGAGACCCAGTACTTC	CASQRGPVETQYF
TRBD2	TRBV19	TRBJ2-3	NA	TGTGCCAGTAGCCTGACTAGCGGGGGGGCAGATACGCAGTATTTT	CASSLTSGGADTQYF
NA	TRBV28	TRBJ1-4	NA	TGTGCCAGCAGAACGAACTCCCTGGGCGAAAAACTGTTTTTT	CASRTNSLGEKLFF
NA	TRBV5-1	TRBJ1-2	NA	TGCGCCAGCAGCTTCGGCGTGAGCACCCTTTTAGGCTACACCTTC	CASSFGVSTLLGYTF
NA	TRBV19	TRBJ2-1	NA	TGTGCCTCTAGGGAGGTTAGCTCCTACAATGAGCAGTTCTTC	CASREVSSYNEQFF
NA	TRBV9	TRBJ2-7	NA	TGTGCCAGCAGCGTAGGAGGGACAACCTACGAGCAGTACTTC	CASSVGGTTYEQYF
TRBD2	TRBV28	TRBJ2-2	NA	TGTGCCAGCAAGCCGGCGGGGGGAACCGGGGAGCTGTTTTTT	CASKPAGGTGELFF
TRBD1	TRBV9	TRBJ1-1	once	TGTGCCAGCAGCGTGACAGGGGTGAACACTGAAGCTTTCTTT	CASSVTGVNTEAFF
TRBD1	TRBV29-1	TRBJ2-7	NA	TGCAGCGTTTGGGACAGCCTTAACTACGAGCAGTACTTC	CSVWDSLNYEQYF
NA	TRBV21-1	TRBJ1-2	few	TGTGCCAGCAGCGCTTTGGACAGGGGATTCGAGGGCTACACCTTC	CASSALDRGFEGYTF
NA	TRBV5-1	TRBJ2-1	NA	TGCGCCAGCAGCTTGTGGTACAACAATGAGCAGTTCTTC	CASSLWYNNEQFF
TRBD1	TRBV7-9	TRBJ2-1	NA	TGTGCCAGCAGCCCGGGACAGGGAAACAATCGGCAGTTCTTC	CASSPGQGNNRQFF
NA	TRBV6-1	TRBJ2-3	NA	TGTGCCAGCAGTGAAGAGGCTAGCGTGAATACGCAGTATTTT	CASSEEASVNTQYF
NA	TRBV19	TRBJ2-5	NA	TGTGCCAGTAGTCAGCAATATACGTACCAAGAGACCCAGTACTTC	CASSQQYTYQETQYF
TRBD1	TRBV7-2	TRBJ1-2	NA	TGTGCCAGCAGCTTGACAGGGGGCTATGGCTACACCTTC	CASSLTGGYGYTF
NA	TRBV27	TRBJ1-2	NA	TGTGCCAGCAGTTTTCAAGGGATTTATGGCTACACCTTC	CASSFQGIYGYTF
NA	TRBV6-5	TRBJ2-2	once	TGTGCCAGCAGTTACTCGATAAGCAATCACGGGGAGCTGTTTTTT	CASSYSISNHGELFF
NA	TRBV6-6	TRBJ1-5	NA	TGTGCCAGCAGACAGGGAACTCACAATCAGCCCCAGCATTTT	CASRQGTHNQPQHF
TRBD1	TRBV7-6	TRBJ1-6	NA	TGTGCCAGCAGCTTAAGGTCTGTGGGACAGGGGAATTCACCCCTCCACTTT	CASSLRSVGQGNSPLHF
NA	TRBV4-2	TRBJ1-4	NA	TGTGCCAGCAGCCAAGAGGGGGCAGGTAGAGAAAAACTGTTTTTT	CASSQEGAGREKLFF
TRBD1	TRBV5-8	TRBJ1-2	NA	TGTGCCAGCAGCTTACAGGGGATCTATGGCTACACCTTC	CASSLQGIYGYTF
NA	TRBV18	TRBJ1-2	NA	TGTGCCAGCTCACCTAGAACAGGGTGGGATGGCTACACCTTC	CASSPRTGWDGYTF
NA	TRBV15	TRBJ2-3	NA	TGTGCCACCAGCAGAGCCCCCGGAGATACGCAGTATTTT	CATSRAPGDTQYF
TRBD1	TRBV9	TRBJ1-1	NA	TGTGCCAGCAGCGCCACAGGGGAGACCACTGAAGCTTTCTTT	CASSATGETTEAFF